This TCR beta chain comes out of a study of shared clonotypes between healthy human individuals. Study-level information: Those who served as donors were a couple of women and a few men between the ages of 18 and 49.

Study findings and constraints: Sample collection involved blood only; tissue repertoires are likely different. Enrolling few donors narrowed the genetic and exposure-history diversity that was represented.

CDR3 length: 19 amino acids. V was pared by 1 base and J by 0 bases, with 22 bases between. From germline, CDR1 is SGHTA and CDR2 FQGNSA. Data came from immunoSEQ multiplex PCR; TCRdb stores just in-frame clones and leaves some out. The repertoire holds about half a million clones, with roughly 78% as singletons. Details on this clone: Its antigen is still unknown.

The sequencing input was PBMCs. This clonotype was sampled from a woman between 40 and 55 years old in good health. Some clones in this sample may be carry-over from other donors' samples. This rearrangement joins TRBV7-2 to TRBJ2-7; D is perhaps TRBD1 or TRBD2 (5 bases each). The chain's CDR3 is CASSLEGPWGSEYSYEQYF. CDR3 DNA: TGTGCCAGCAGCTTAGAAGGTCCTTGGGGGAGTGAATACTCCTACGAGCAGTACTTC.